Listed here are 12 T cell receptor beta chains from one sample, sequenced in a study of tumor-infiltrating lymphocytes in glioblastoma multiforme. TCR beta libraries were built from RNA through three nested multiplex PCR rounds using modified ARM-PCR. A single record per CDR3 protein comes from TCRdb applying MiXCR to the multiplex PCR reads. The sample yields approximately 30,000 distinct CDR3 sequences, more than 55% seen once. The specimen was brain tumor tissue. These receptors all stem from a male donor with glioblastoma.

A note on this clonotype: A much larger clone differs from this one at a single base, so this may be a read error. V usage is TRBV28 and J usage is TRBJ2-1; 10 bases map to TRBD1. Germline V gene sequence: CDR1 MDHEN, CDR2 SYDVKM. The CDR3 sequence is 14 residues long. CDR3 sequence: CAGQTGGSYKEQFF. In nucleotides, the CDR3 is TGTGCCGGTCAGACAGGGGGCTCCTACAAAGAGCAGTTCTTC.

Comments on this clonotype: Mismatch with germline at one junction end may stem from a read error. V usage is TRBV20-1 and J usage is TRBJ2-7; no definite D call. Germline CDR1 DFQATT, CDR2 SNEGSKA (reference sequence). The CDR3 spans 12 residues. This CDR3 reads CSATKLCYEQYF. CDR3 nucleotide sequence: TGCAGTGCTACAAAGTTGTGCTACGAGCAATACTTC.

About this clonotype itself: This may come from a read error, since a much larger clone is one base off. The V call is TRBV5-1, the J call TRBJ2-2, with 14 bases that match TRBD2. CDR1 SGHRS and CDR2 YFSETQ come from the germline V gene. The CDR3 covers 19 residues. The trim removed 4 bases at V and 6 bases at J, leaving 14 bases unmatched. CDR3: CASSPRTSGRLKGSGELFF. The DNA of the CDR3 is TGCGCCAGCAGCCCTAGGACTAGCGGGAGGTTAAAGGGCTCCGGGGAGCTGTTTTTT.

CDR3 amino acids: CASSTQGNQPQHF. CDR3 nucleotides: TGCGCCAGCAGCACTCAGGGGAATCAGCCCCAGCATTTT. V gene TRBV10-2 combines with J gene TRBJ1-5, with D possibly matching TRBD1 (6 bases). The length of the CDR3 is 13 residues. Germline V lookup: CDR1 WSHSY, CDR2 SAAADI. Trimming stripped 6 bases from V and 4 bases from J, with 10 bases between.

The V call is TRBV29-1, the J call TRBJ1-2; a weak D match, TRBD1 (5 bases). Between the trimmed V and J ends, which lost 8 bases and 3 bases, there was a span of 13 bases. Germline V CDR1 and CDR2: SQVTM, ANQGSEA. The CDR3 covers 12 residues. The CDR3: CSIVKGYYGYTF. The DNA of the CDR3 is TGCAGCATTGTCAAGGGGTACTATGGCTACACCTTC. Drawing the rest from reference TRBV29-1 and TRBJ1-2, the complete variable domain is SAVISQKPSRDICQRGTSLTIQCQVDSQVTMMFWYRQQPGQSLTLIATANQGSEATYESGFVIDKFPISRPNLTFSTLTVSNMSPEDSSIYLCSIVKGYYGYTFGSGTRLTVV.

The table lists this clonotype with a few counts. The J gene is TRBJ1-5, the V gene TRBV2; D not resolved. This CDR3 has 15 amino acids. Germline values: CDR1 SNHLY, CDR2 FYNNEI. V dropped 4 bases and J dropped 0 bases, with 10 bases sitting between them. Written as DNA, the CDR3 is TGTGCCAGCAGTGGGAGGACGGATAGCAATCAGCCCCAGCATTTT. It codes for CASSGRTDSNQPQHF.

In DNA form, the CDR3 reads TGTGCCAGCATGCTGGAAATGTGGGACAGGGGGCTGAACACTGAAGCTTTCTTT. Protein: CASMLEMWDRGLNTEAFF. The rearrangement links TRBV5-5 to TRBJ1-1; 12 nucleotides line up with TRBD1. The CDR3 totals 18 residues. Germline lookup yields CDR1 SGHKS and CDR2 YYEKEE (reference sequence). The junction had 12 bases not matched to a gene; V was cut back by 6 bases and J by 0 bases.

This chain uses TRBV20-1 with TRBJ2-7, with TRBD1 as a possible D gene (6 bases). CDR1 is DFQATT and CDR2 is SNEGSKA in the germline V gene (reference sequence). The V and J ends lost 5 bases and 3 bases respectively, with 17 bases between them. This CDR3 is built from 14 residues. The CDR3 protein is CSAVKDSANYEQYF. The CDR3 DNA is TGCAGTGCTGTGAAGGACAGCGCAAACTACGAGCAGTACTTC.

With regard to this clonotype: As the CDR3 is not closed by the conserved phenylalanine or tryptophan, this likely results from a read error. In DNA, the CDR3 is TGTGCCAGCAACAGTTACAATAAGGGCCTCGAAGCTTTCCGT. It specifies CASNSYNKGLEAFR. The chain recombines TRBV6-5 with TRBJ1-1; D unclear. V dropped 7 bases and J dropped 8 bases, with 20 bases sitting between them. The CDR3 runs to 14 residues. Per germline, CDR1 MNHEY and CDR2 SVGAGI.

This clonotype was seen at least ten times. The chain employs TRBV14 and TRBJ2-5; possibly TRBD2 for D (6 bases). This CDR3 has 14 amino acids. Per the germline V gene, CDR1 is SGHDN and CDR2 is FVKESK. V was pared by 3 bases and J by 5 bases, with 13 bases between. The CDR3 here is CASSHGSLRETQYF. The CDR3 region has the DNA TGTGCCAGCAGCCACGGGAGCCTAAGGGAGACCCAGTACTTC.

Of note for this clonotype: The junction departs from the called germline gene at one end, perhaps through a read error. V usage is TRBV30 and J usage is TRBJ2-4; TRBD1 might be the D (6 bases). Germline V gives CDR1 GTSNPN, CDR2 SVGIG (reference sequence). This CDR3 comprises 13 residues. The CDR3 loop reads CASRGQGKNIRYF. CDR3 in DNA: TGTGCCAGCCGGGGACAAGGGAAAAACATTCGGTACTTC.

As regards this clonotype: Germline and junction disagree at one end, which may indicate a read error. This chain links TRBV28 with TRBJ2-7; no clear D. This CDR3 is 10 amino acids long. Germline loops: CDR1 MDHEN, CDR2 SYDVKM. The CDR3 here is CVSSQVEQYF. CDR3 in DNA: TGTGTCAGCAGCCAGGTCGAGCAATACTTC.